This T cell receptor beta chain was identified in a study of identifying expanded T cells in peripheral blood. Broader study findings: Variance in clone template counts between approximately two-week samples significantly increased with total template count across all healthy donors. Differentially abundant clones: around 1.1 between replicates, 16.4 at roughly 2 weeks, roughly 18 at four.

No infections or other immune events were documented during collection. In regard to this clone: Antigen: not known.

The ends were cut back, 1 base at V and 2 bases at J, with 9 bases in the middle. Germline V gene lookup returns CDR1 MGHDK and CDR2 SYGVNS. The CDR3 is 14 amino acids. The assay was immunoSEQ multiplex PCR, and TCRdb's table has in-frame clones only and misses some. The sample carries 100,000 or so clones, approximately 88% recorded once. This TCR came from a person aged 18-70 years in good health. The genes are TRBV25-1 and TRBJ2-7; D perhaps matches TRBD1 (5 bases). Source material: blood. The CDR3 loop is CASSESGRAYEQYF. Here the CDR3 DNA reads TGTGCCAGCAGTGAATCAGGGCGTGCCTACGAGCAGTACTTC.